One sample yielded the 22 T cell receptor beta chains listed below, sequenced in a study of T cell repertoires in cytomegalovirus infection. TCRdb recomputed calls from the reads with MiXCR, one row per CDR3 protein. This table holds over 250,000 distinct CDR3 sequences, roughly a fifth found once. What these receptors recognize is not known. The material sequenced was cultured PBMCs, taken from culture after CMV antigen stimulation. Source of these receptors: a human donor in good health (CMV status not recorded). Some clones in this sample may be carry-over from other donors' samples.

In its sample, this clonotype was seen a few times. The chain links TRBV27 to TRBJ2-3; 10 bases agree with TRBD2. The CDR3 is 14 residues long. The J segment lost 9 bases and the V segment lost 5 bases, leaving 8 bases of the junction unmatched. From germline, CDR1 is MNHEY and CDR2 SMNVEV (reference sequence). CDR3 nucleotide sequence: TGTGCCAGCAGTCCTTTAGCGGGAGGCGGGACGCAGTATTTT. Amino acid sequence: CASSPLAGGGTQYF.

In this sample, this clonotype turned up once. The chain uses TRBV20-1 and TRBJ2-1; 9 bases agree with TRBD2. The ends lost 1 base at V and 8 bases at J; junction bases unmatched: 9. Germline loops: CDR1 DFQATT, CDR2 SNEGSKA (reference sequence). This CDR3 comprises 15 residues. The CDR3 loop is CSARVAGGRFDEQFF. For the CDR3, the DNA is TGCAGTGCTAGAGTTGCGGGAGGGCGATTCGATGAGCAGTTCTTC.

This clonotype was picked up many times. The rearrangement links TRBV7-9 to TRBJ2-3, with a possible D match to TRBD1 (6 bases). V lost 4 bases to trimming and J lost 3 bases, with 8 bases between them. Per the germline V gene, CDR1 is SEHNR and CDR2 is FQNEAQ (reference sequence). The CDR3 runs 13 residues. CDR3 DNA: TGTGCCAGCAGCTCAGGGGTAACAGATACGCAGTATTTT. This translates into CASSSGVTDTQYF.

The chain couples TRBV7-9 to TRBJ1-1, with 7 positions matching TRBD1. Germline CDR1 is SEHNR and CDR2 is FQNEAQ (reference sequence). Losses at the gene ends were 10 bases for V and 0 bases for J; bases not matched to a gene: 11. The CDR3 is made up of 15 amino acids. The CDR3 loop is CAIIPAGGVNTEAFF. The CDR3 coding sequence is TGTGCCATCATTCCCGCAGGGGGGGTGAACACTGAAGCTTTCTTT.

The J gene is TRBJ2-1, the V gene TRBV19; D is undetermined. This CDR3 spans 11 amino acids. Germline CDR1 is LNHDA and CDR2 is SQIVND (reference sequence). V lost 3 bases and J lost 10, with 7 bases in between. CDR3 nucleotide sequence: TGTGCCAGTAGTATTTTAGGGGAGCAGTTCTTC. Translated, it gives CASSILGEQFF.

This clonotype came up many times. V gene TRBV7-9 combines with J gene TRBJ1-1; TRBD1 might be the D (5 bases). This CDR3 contains 15 residues. Trimming left V 1 base short and J 6 bases short, with 15 bases between. CDR1 is SEHNR and CDR2 is FQNEAQ in the germline V gene (reference sequence). The CDR3 DNA sequence: TGTGCCAGCAGCTTAGGGGACGCCTATACCGCTGAAGCTTTCTTT. Translation: CASSLGDAYTAEAFF.

This clonotype has at least ten counts. This sequence joins TRBV6-1 and TRBJ1-3; the D gene is possibly TRBD1 (5 bases). The V and J ends lost 5 bases and 0 bases respectively, with 11 bases between them. This CDR3 is 15 amino acids long. CDR1 is MNHNS and CDR2 is SASEGT in the germline V gene. CDR3 DNA: TGTGCCAGCAGTAGCACAGGCCTCTCTGGAAACACCATATATTTT. Protein sequence: CASSSTGLSGNTIYF.

This clonotype was counted at least ten times. V and J are TRBV7-8 and TRBJ1-6; D ambiguous. CDR3 length: 13 residues. The V end was cut by 4 bases, the J end by 8 bases, with 9 bases between. Germline loops: CDR1 SGHVS, CDR2 FQNEAQ. For the CDR3, the DNA is TGTGCCAGCAGCTGGAAGCGGGATTCACCCCTCCACTTT. It specifies CASSWKRDSPLHF.

In this sample, this clonotype turned up many times. The rearrangement joins TRBV7-2 to TRBJ1-5; tentative D call: TRBD1 (5 bases). The germline V gene encodes CDR1 SGHTA and CDR2 FQGNSA. V was cut by 3 bases and J by 5 bases, with 29 bases left in between. This CDR3 has 20 residues. The CDR3 is CASSFTGWEGTSREDQPQHF. CDR3 nucleotide sequence: TGTGCCAGCAGCTTCACGGGCTGGGAGGGGACTTCTAGGGAGGATCAGCCCCAGCATTTT.

At least ten counts were recorded for this clonotype. V is TRBV7-2 and J is TRBJ2-1, with TRBD2 matching 14 bases. The ends lost 3 bases at V and 2 bases at J; junction bases unmatched: 6. The CDR3 spans 18 residues. CDR1 and CDR2 from the germline V gene are SGHTA and FQGNSA. CDR3 sequence (DNA): TGTGCCAGCAGCTTTCCGGGACTAGCGGGAGATACCTACAATGAGCAGTTCTTC. This gives the protein CASSFPGLAGDTYNEQFF.

The CDR3 loop is CASSARLAGGGSSTDTQYF. The CDR3 DNA sequence: TGTGCCAGCAGCGCCAGGCTAGCGGGAGGGGGATCTAGCACAGATACGCAGTATTTT. The rearrangement uses TRBV9 and TRBJ2-3, with 12 nucleotides matching TRBD2. V dropped 3 bases and J dropped 0; count of bases not matched to a gene: 11. The CDR3 sequence is 19 residues long. The germline V gene encodes CDR1 SGDLS and CDR2 YYNGEE.

As for this clonotype: A much larger clone differs from this one at a single base, so this may be a read error. This rearrangement joins TRBV7-2 to TRBJ2-1; TRBD1 aligns across 7 bases. Germline values: CDR1 SGHTA, CDR2 FQGNSA. The CDR3 runs 14 residues. The J segment lost 3 bases and the V segment lost 4 bases, leaving 3 bases of the junction unmatched. CDR3 region: CASSSTGYYNEQFF. The CDR3 nucleotides are TGTGCCAGCAGCTCGACAGGGTACTACAATGAGCAGTTCTTC. The whole variable domain, remainder taken from reference TRBV7-2 and TRBJ2-1, is GAGVSQSPSNKVTEKGKDVELRCDPISGHTALYWYRQSLGQGLEFLIYFQGNSAPDKSGLPSDRFSAERTGGSVSTLTIQRTQQEDSAVYLCASSSTGYYNEQFFGPGTRLTVL.

To note about this clonotype: It may be a read error: a sequence one base away is much more abundant. The chain combines TRBV3-1 with TRBJ2-5, with unresolved D. The length of the CDR3 is 12 residues. Germline assignment: CDR1 LGHDT and CDR2 YNNKEL (reference sequence). With 5 bases removed from V and 4 bases from J, the gap between germline ends came to 8 bases. The CDR3, as DNA: TGTGCCAGCAGCTCTAATCGAGAGACCCAGTACTTC. This sequence encodes CASSSNRETQYF.

This clonotype was detected only a few times. The chain has TRBV7-9 and TRBJ2-3; 13 bases are shared with TRBD2. Looked up from germline, CDR1 is SEHNR and CDR2 is FQNEAQ (reference sequence). This CDR3 is 17 amino acids long. The V segment lost 6 bases and the J segment 0 bases; nucleotides outside the gene matches: 6. The CDR3, as DNA: TGTGCCAGCAGTCTGGGACTAGCGGGACCTAGCACAGATACGCAGTATTTT. It is translated as CASSLGLAGPSTDTQYF.

This clonotype was picked up a small number of times. The rearrangement uses TRBV20-1 and TRBJ2-3, with 14 bases identical to TRBD2. This CDR3 is 15 amino acids long. V shed 0 bases, J shed 7 bases, and the junction held 3 bases outside the gene matches. CDR1 and CDR2 from the germline V gene are DFQATT and SNEGSKA (reference sequence). The DNA of the CDR3 is TGCAGTGCTAGAGACGGGACTAGCGGGAGTTATACGCAGTATTTT. Translation: CSARDGTSGSYTQYF.

The chain links TRBV6-6 to TRBJ1-4; possible D gene TRBD1, 6 bases. The CDR3 has 11 residues. Germline-derived CDR1 and CDR2 are MNHNY and SVGAGI (reference sequence). CDR3 sequence: CTTWRGEKLFF. The CDR3 DNA is TGTACCACTTGGAGGGGGGAAAAACTGTTTTTT.

This chain connects TRBV11-3 to TRBJ2-1; 13 bases align to TRBD2. CDR3 size: 16 residues. The V segment lost 1 base and the J segment 8 bases; nucleotides outside the gene matches: 5. The germline V gene has CDR1 SGHNT and CDR2 YENEEA. Here the CDR3 reads CASSLGTSGRGDEQFF. CDR3 sequence (DNA): TGTGCCAGCAGCTTAGGGACTAGCGGGAGAGGCGATGAGCAGTTCTTC.

The J gene is TRBJ2-7, the V gene TRBV5-6; 7 bases align to TRBD2. This CDR3 contains 17 residues. CDR1 is SGHDT and CDR2 is YYEEEE in the germline V gene. The V and J ends lost 0 bases and 1 base, in that order; junction bases with no gene match: 10. This chain's CDR3 is CASSLAGLGGPSYEQYF. The CDR3 nucleotides are TGTGCCAGCAGCTTGGCGGGGCTGGGAGGGCCGTCCTACGAGCAGTACTTC.

This clonotype has a handful of counts. The chain has TRBV7-9 and TRBJ2-7; 7 nucleotides agree with TRBD2. V lost 6 bases to trimming and J lost 4 bases; unmatched junction nucleotides: 12. The CDR3 is 15 amino acids. Per germline, CDR1 SEHNR and CDR2 FQNEAQ (reference sequence). CDR3 residues: CASSSPGGERYEQYF. As DNA, the CDR3 is TGTGCCAGCAGTTCCCCTGGGGGGGAGAGGTACGAGCAGTACTTC. Full variable domain (rest looked up from reference TRBV7-9 and TRBJ2-7): DTGVSQNPRHKITKRGQNVTFRCDPISEHNRLYWYRQTLGQGPEFLTYFQNEAQLEKSRLLSDRFSAERPKGSFSTLEIQRTEQGDSAMYLCASSSPGGERYEQYFGPGTRLTVT.

This clonotype was observed a handful of times. The rearrangement links TRBV28 to TRBJ1-2; 7 nucleotides agree with TRBD1. Germline V CDR1 and CDR2: MDHEN, SYDVKM. The CDR3 has 14 amino acids. V gave up 7 bases and J gave up 4 bases; unmatched junction bases: 9. CDR3 loop: CASTKPGQPYGYTF. DNA for the CDR3: TGTGCCAGCACCAAACCGGGACAGCCCTATGGCTACACCTTC.

This clonotype showed up many times. The chain carries TRBV20-1 and TRBJ1-2; tentatively, D is TRBD1 (6 bases). The CDR3 length is 14 residues. Germline assignment: CDR1 DFQATT and CDR2 SNEGSKA (reference sequence). Trimming stripped 3 bases from V and 5 bases from J, with 16 bases between. The CDR3 DNA sequence: TGCAGTGCTAGTGGGTCAGGGGAAGGTTATGGCTACACCTTC. This encodes CSASGSGEGYGYTF.

This chain links TRBV7-6 with TRBJ2-1, with TRBD1 matching 8 bases. CDR3 length: 15 amino acids. Germline V lookup: CDR1 SGHVS, CDR2 FNYEAQ. V was pared by 5 bases and J by 1 base, with 4 bases of the junction left unmatched. CDR3 region: CASSLWDRSYNEQFF. DNA for the CDR3: TGTGCCAGCAGCCTATGGGACAGGTCCTACAATGAGCAGTTCTTC.